This T cell receptor (beta chain) was captured by sequencing in a study of OX40 agonist ivuxolimab in advanced cancers. Some clones are missing from TCRdb's copy, which holds only in-frame ones; the method was immunoSEQ multiplex PCR. The data show about 50,000 clones, with approximately 92% seen just once and around 25% held by the top ten. Study observations and caveats: There was clonal expansion of CD4+ and CD8+ blood T cells by week 6 at 0.1 to 3.0 mg/kg. On average, a greater number of expanded clones characterised CD8+ T cells relative to CD4+.

In the case of this clone: Its antigen is still unknown.

CDR3 length: 15 amino acids. V was shortened by 5 bases and J by 2 bases, with 14 bases between the two germline ends. The germline CDR1 and CDR2 sequences are MDHEN and SYDVKM. Excluded were patients having autoimmune disease history or systemic immunosuppression. The investigators sampled blood at baseline, at cycle 4 day 1, and at cycle 7 day 1. The input for sequencing was CD4+ or CD8+ T cells sorted from blood, taken in a trial of the OX40 agonist ivuxolimab. This clonotype originated in an adult with an advanced solid tumor such as melanoma, head and neck, liver or kidney cancer. The chain combines TRBV28 with TRBJ2-3; D ambiguous. CDR3 DNA: TGTGCCAGCAGTACACAGACAAAGTCCACAGATACGCAGTATTTT. Protein: CASSTQTKSTDTQYF.